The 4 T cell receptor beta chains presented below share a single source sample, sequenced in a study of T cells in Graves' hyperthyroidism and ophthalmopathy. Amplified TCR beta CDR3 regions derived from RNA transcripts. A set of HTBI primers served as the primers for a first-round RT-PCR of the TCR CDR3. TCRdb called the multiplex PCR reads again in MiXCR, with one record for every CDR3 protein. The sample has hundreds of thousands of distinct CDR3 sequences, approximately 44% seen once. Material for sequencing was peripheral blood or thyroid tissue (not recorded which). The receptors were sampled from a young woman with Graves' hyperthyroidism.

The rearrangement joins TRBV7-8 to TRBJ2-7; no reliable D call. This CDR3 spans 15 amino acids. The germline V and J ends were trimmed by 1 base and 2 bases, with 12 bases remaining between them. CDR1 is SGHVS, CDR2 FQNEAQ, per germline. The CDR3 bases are TGTGCCAGCAGCTTAGATTTCCTTCCCACCTACGAGCAGTACTTC. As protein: CASSLDFLPTYEQYF. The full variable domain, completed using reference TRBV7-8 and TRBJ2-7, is GAGVSQSPRYKVAKRGQDVALRCDPISGHVSLFWYQQALGQGPEFLTYFQNEAQLDKSGLPSDRFFAERPEGSVSTLKIQRTQQEDSAVYLCASSLDFLPTYEQYFGPGTRLTVT.

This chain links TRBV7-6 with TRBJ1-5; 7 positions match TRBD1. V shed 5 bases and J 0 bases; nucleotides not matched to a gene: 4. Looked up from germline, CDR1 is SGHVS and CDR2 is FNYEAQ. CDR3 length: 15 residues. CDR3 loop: CASSQAGGSNQPQHF. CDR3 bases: TGTGCCAGCAGCCAAGCAGGGGGTAGCAATCAGCCCCAGCATTTT.

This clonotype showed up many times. This CDR3 reads CASSSDGNTEAFF. CDR3 in DNA: TGTGCCAGCTCGTCTGACGGCAACACTGAAGCTTTCTTT. The rearrangement uses TRBV7-2 and TRBJ1-1; D is unclear. CDR1 and CDR2 (germline): SGHTA, FQGNSA. Trimming pared 8 bases from V and 2 bases from J, leaving 12 bases between. The CDR3 covers 13 residues.

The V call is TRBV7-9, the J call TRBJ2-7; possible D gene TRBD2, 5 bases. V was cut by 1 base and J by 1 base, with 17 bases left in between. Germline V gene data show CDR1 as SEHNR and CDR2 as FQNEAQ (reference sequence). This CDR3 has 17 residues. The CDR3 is CASSLVGPRLASYEQYF. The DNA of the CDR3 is TGTGCCAGCAGCTTAGTGGGCCCTCGTCTAGCATCCTACGAGCAGTACTTC.